This TCR beta chain was sequenced in a study of cytomegalovirus exposure and HLA in healthy donors. Findings and caveats of the study: Later analysis suggested links between common viral pathogens and several top significant clusters. Sequence variants that were highly shared formed a cluster that was likely a sequencing artifact.

Of note for this clone: Its antigen is unidentified.

A multiplex PCR was run with 60 Vbeta primers and 13 Jbeta primers. Clones were read by immunoSEQ multiplex PCR, and TCRdb kept only the in-frame ones, dropping some. Recorded for this sample: roughly 71,000 clones. Germline V gene data show CDR1 as LGHNA and CDR2 as YNFKEQ. V dropped 3 bases and J dropped 5; count of bases not matched to a gene: 12. The CDR3 sequence is 17 residues long. The TCR comes from a middle-aged woman in good health and CMV-seropositive. The chain recombines TRBV4-2 with TRBJ2-3, with 9 bases matching TRBD2. The sequenced sample was PBMCs. The CDR3, as DNA: TGTGCCAGCAGCCAGGCCTTCGCGGGAGGGCCGGGAGATACGCAGTATTTT. It translates to CASSQAFAGGPGDTQYF.